Below are 27 T cell receptor beta chains sequenced from a single sample in a study of blood T cell repertoires in COVID-19. Some clones are missing from TCRdb's copy, which holds only in-frame ones; the method was immunoSEQ multiplex PCR. The table has over 250,000 clones, 88% seen once. Sequenced: peripheral blood. The source is a woman in her thirties or forties who had recovered from COVID-19.

V usage is TRBV7-9 and J usage is TRBJ1-2, with a weak D call TRBD1 (6 bases). Trimming cost V 5 bases and J 5 bases, with 9 bases left between them. The CDR3 runs 12 residues. Looked up from germline, CDR1 is SEHNR and CDR2 is FQNEAQ (reference sequence). CDR3 sequence reads: CASSPQGYGYTF. DNA for the CDR3: TGTGCCAGCAGCCCCCAGGGGTATGGCTACACCTTC.

This clone was observed a single time. The chain uses TRBV7-2 and TRBJ1-2; 12 nucleotides line up with TRBD1. This CDR3 comprises 15 residues. Per germline, CDR1 SGHTA and CDR2 FQGNSA. J was trimmed by 3 bases and V by 5 bases; bases with no gene match: 4. The CDR3 DNA reads as TGTGCCAGCAGCCCCGGGACAGGGGGCGACTATGGCTACACCTTC. This sequence encodes CASSPGTGGDYGYTF.

The J gene is TRBJ2-5, the V gene TRBV5-1; D may be TRBD1 (6 bases). Between the trimmed V and J ends, which lost 6 bases and 1 base, there was a span of 16 bases. The germline CDR1 and CDR2 sequences are SGHRS and YFSETQ. The length of the CDR3 is 15 residues. CDR3 protein: CASNLLQGSQETQYF. The CDR3 nucleotides are TGCGCCAGCAACCTACTACAGGGATCCCAAGAGACCCAGTACTTC.

CDR3 DNA sequence: TGTGCCAGCAGCTTAAACTCCCACTACCTAAATGAGCAGTTCTTC. Its protein is CASSLNSHYLNEQFF. The rearrangement uses TRBV7-9 and TRBJ2-1; D is undetermined. This CDR3 comprises 15 residues. Per the germline V gene, CDR1 is SEHNR and CDR2 is FQNEAQ (reference sequence). Trimming stripped 2 bases from V and 7 bases from J, with 15 bases between. Supplemented by reference TRBV7-9 and TRBJ2-1, the full variable domain reads DTGVSQNPRHKITKRGQNVTFRCDPISEHNRLYWYRQTLGQGPEFLTYFQNEAQLEKSRLLSDRFSAERPKGSFSTLEIQRTEQGDSAMYLCASSLNSHYLNEQFFGPGTRLTVL.

The chain employs TRBV7-3 and TRBJ2-1; TRBD2 agrees at 12 bases. After removal of 5 bases from V and 5 bases from J, the junction contained 7 bases not matched to a gene. The CDR3 extends over 16 amino acids. Germline CDR1 is SGHTA and CDR2 is FQGTGA. In nucleotides, the CDR3 is TGTGCCAGCAGCACTCAGGGACTAGCGGGTCACAATGAGCAGTTCTTC. Protein product: CASSTQGLAGHNEQFF.

V gene TRBV19 combines with J gene TRBJ1-1; TRBD1 might be the D (5 bases). Germline CDR1 is LNHDA and CDR2 is SQIVND (reference sequence). V lost 6 bases, J lost 0 bases, and 17 bases lay in between. The CDR3 is made up of 16 amino acids. CDR3 DNA sequence: TGTGCCAGTAGCCCCGGGGGGGGGAGGCTGAACACTGAAGCTTTCTTT. It translates to CASSPGGGRLNTEAFF.

The chain has TRBV5-6 and TRBJ1-6, with 8 positions matching TRBD1. CDR1 SGHDT and CDR2 YYEEEE come from the germline V gene. The V gene end was trimmed by 4 bases and the J gene end by 7 bases; junction bases not matched to a gene: 4. This CDR3 spans 14 amino acids. The CDR3 DNA is TGTGCCAGCAGCGCGGACAGGGACAATTCACCCCTCCACTTT. This encodes CASSADRDNSPLHF.

The chain carries TRBV11-3 and TRBJ2-5; D possibly corresponds to TRBD2 (7 bases). Trimming took 5 bases from V and 5 from J, leaving 15 bases between them. Per the germline V gene, CDR1 is SGHNT and CDR2 is YENEEA. CDR3 size: 14 residues. The CDR3 DNA reads as TGTGCCAGCAGCCGCCCCCGGGGGGCGGAGACCCAGTACTTC. Protein product: CASSRPRGAETQYF.

This clone has more than one count but fewer than ten. The J gene is TRBJ2-1, the V gene TRBV3-1 (or the pseudogene TRBV3-2), with 13 bases identical to TRBD2. After removal of 4 bases from V and 8 bases from J, the junction contained 8 bases not matched to a gene. The CDR3 sequence is 16 residues long. CDR1 LGHDT and CDR2 YNNKEL come from the germline V gene (reference sequence). CDR3 coding DNA: TGTGCCAGCAGCCCCTGGACTAGCGGGAGCGGGGATGAGCAGTTCTTC. Translation gives CASSPWTSGSGDEQFF.

The sample holds a few counts of this clone. The chain links TRBV6-2 or TRBV6-3 to TRBJ1-6; 7 nucleotides agree with TRBD1. Germline V CDR1 and CDR2: MNHEY, SVGEGT. V trimming: 2 bases; J trimming: 6 bases; junction bases outside the gene matches: 7. The CDR3 is 16 residues long. As DNA, the CDR3 is TGTGCCAGCAGTTACGCAGGACAGGCGGGTAATTCACCCCTCCACTTT. Its translation: CASSYAGQAGNSPLHF.

The chain couples TRBV18 to TRBJ2-7; 7 bases agree with TRBD2. Germline lookup yields CDR1 KGHSH and CDR2 LQKENI. CDR3 length equals 14 residues. V lost 2 bases and J lost 5; bases outside the gene matches: 6. DNA for the CDR3: TGTGCCAGCTCACCAGGGGGGGTGGCTCACGAGCAGTACTTC. This gives the protein CASSPGGVAHEQYF.

This clone was seen just once. The chain combines TRBV7-8 with TRBJ2-3; D perhaps matches TRBD1 (6 bases). Germline V gives CDR1 SGHVS, CDR2 FQNEAQ. Trimming removed 5 bases from V and 0 bases from J, with 9 bases in between. This CDR3 comprises 14 residues. This chain's CDR3 is CASSPGQSTDTQYF. CDR3 DNA: TGTGCCAGCAGCCCCGGACAGAGCACAGATACGCAGTATTTT. The full variable domain, in which reference TRBV7-8 and TRBJ2-3 provide the parts outside the CDR3, is GAGVSQSPRYKVAKRGQDVALRCDPISGHVSLFWYQQALGQGPEFLTYFQNEAQLDKSGLPSDRFFAERPEGSVSTLKIQRTQQEDSAVYLCASSPGQSTDTQYFGPGTRLTVL.

The V call is TRBV13, the J call TRBJ1-1; possibly TRBD1 for D (5 bases). The length of the CDR3 is 16 residues. V shed 1 base and J shed 4 bases, with 16 bases lying between them. CDR1 and CDR2 (germline): PRHDT, FYEKMQ (reference sequence). The CDR3 region is CASSLVPPRVGTEAFF. As DNA, the CDR3 is TGTGCCAGCAGCTTAGTCCCCCCCAGGGTCGGCACTGAAGCTTTCTTT. Full variable domain (missing parts from reference TRBV13 and TRBJ1-1): AAGVIQSPRHLIKEKRETATLKCYPIPRHDTVYWYQQGPGQDPQFLISFYEKMQSDKGSIPDRFSAQQFSDYHSELNMSSLELGDSALYFCASSLVPPRVGTEAFFGQGTRLTVV.

This chain joins TRBV19 and TRBJ2-1; a weak D match, TRBD2 (7 bases). Germline loops: CDR1 LNHDA, CDR2 SQIVND (reference sequence). This CDR3 comprises 14 residues. Trimming shortened V by 6 bases and J by 8 bases, and 17 bases separated the two germline ends. The CDR3 nucleotides are TGTGCCAGTAGCGTGAGGGGGGGGTGGCATGAGCAGTTCTTC. This codes for CASSVRGGWHEQFF.

In this sample, this clone turned up once. The chain uses TRBV19 and TRBJ2-1, with D perhaps TRBD2 (6 bases). The CDR3 spans 17 residues. CDR1 is LNHDA and CDR2 is SQIVND in the germline V gene (reference sequence). V was cut by 6 bases and J by 0 bases, with 18 bases left in between. The CDR3 nucleotides read TGTGCCAGTAGCCCGGACTATGGCACCAGCTCCTACAATGAGCAGTTCTTC. Residues: CASSPDYGTSSYNEQFF.

The chain links TRBV7-2 to TRBJ2-2; a possible D gene is TRBD1 (5 bases). Germline values: CDR1 SGHTA, CDR2 FQGNSA. The germline V and J ends were trimmed by 8 bases and 4 bases, with 17 bases remaining between them. The CDR3 sequence is 15 residues long. CDR3 sequence reads: CASGAGSKSTGELFF. CDR3 nucleotides: TGTGCCAGCGGGGCAGGCTCAAAGTCCACCGGGGAGCTGTTTTTT.

This clone was counted ten times or more. CDR3 DNA: TGTGCCAGTAGTGGAAGGACTAGCGGCCGTCCAGATACGCAGTATTTT. This encodes CASSGRTSGRPDTQYF. J is TRBJ2-3 and V is TRBV19; 10 bases fit TRBD2. Germline V gives CDR1 LNHDA, CDR2 SQIVND (reference sequence). This CDR3 comprises 16 residues. V was clipped by 5 bases and J by 4 bases; unmatched bases: 9.

The gene calls are TRBV19 and TRBJ1-2; 7 bases map to TRBD1. The CDR3 runs to 15 residues. The germline gives CDR1 LNHDA, CDR2 SQIVND (reference sequence). The trim removed 4 bases at V and 0 bases at J, leaving 5 bases unmatched. CDR3 bases: TGTGCCAGTAGTACCCGACAGGGTGCTAACTATGGCTACACCTTC. It codes for CASSTRQGANYGYTF.

CDR3 sequence (DNA): TGCGCCAGCAGCCGGGGGGGCCGCCCCCACGCCGGCACTGAAGCTTTCTTT. This codes for CASSRGGRPHAGTEAFF. The V call is TRBV4-1, the J call TRBJ1-1, with a possible D match to TRBD1 (6 bases). Trimming removed 4 bases at V and 4 bases at J, with 22 bases between. Germline CDR1 reads MGHRA; CDR2 reads YSYEKL. The CDR3 consists of 17 residues.

This sequence joins TRBV7-2 and TRBJ2-7, with a weak D call TRBD2 (5 bases). The CDR3 runs 13 residues. The ends were cut back, 1 base at V and 7 bases at J, with 11 bases in the middle. Germline lookup yields CDR1 SGHTA and CDR2 FQGNSA. CDR3 in DNA: TGTGCCAGCAGCTTAGTCACTCGCGGGGAGCAGTACTTC. Translated, it gives CASSLVTRGEQYF.

The chain recombines TRBV7-2 with TRBJ1-5; D unclear. The CDR3 runs 12 residues. Between the trimmed V and J ends, which lost 5 bases and 9 bases, there was a span of 11 bases. Germline values: CDR1 SGHTA, CDR2 FQGNSA. The CDR3 nucleotides are TGTGCCAGCAGCCAGAACCGTGGGCCCCAGCATTTT. This encodes CASSQNRGPQHF.

The chain employs TRBV4-3 and TRBJ1-2, with D maybe TRBD1 (6 bases). CDR1 is LGHNA and CDR2 is YSLEER in the germline V gene. V lost 4 bases and J lost 4, with 16 bases in between. This CDR3 is built from 15 residues. The CDR3 loop is CASSRVRGIGYGYTF. For the CDR3, the DNA is TGCGCCAGCAGCCGGGTCAGGGGAATAGGCTATGGCTACACCTTC.

This rearrangement joins TRBV4-1 to TRBJ2-1, with 13 bases aligning to TRBD2. V lost 1 base to trimming and J lost 0 bases; unmatched junction nucleotides: 0. The germline V gene encodes CDR1 MGHRA and CDR2 YSYEKL. This CDR3 comprises 17 residues. The CDR3 DNA sequence: TGCGCCAGCAGCCAAGGGACTAGCGGGAGCTCCTACAATGAGCAGTTCTTC. As protein: CASSQGTSGSSYNEQFF.

V and J are TRBV6-5 and TRBJ1-4, with TRBD1 matching over 11 bases. Trimming took 6 bases from V and 4 from J; bases not matched to a gene: 4. The CDR3 loop spans 15 amino acids. Per the germline V gene, CDR1 is MNHEY and CDR2 is SVGAGI. In nucleotides, the CDR3 is TGTGCCAGCAGAGCCGGGACAGGGGGTAATGAAAAACTGTTTTTT. Translating gives CASRAGTGGNEKLFF.

The chain links TRBV9 to TRBJ2-2, with D maybe TRBD1 (5 bases). This CDR3 is built from 14 residues. V was trimmed by 6 bases and J by 4 bases, leaving 13 bases between them. In germline, CDR1 is SGDLS, CDR2 YYNGEE. CDR3 nucleotides: TGTGCCAGCAACCCGCACCAGGGCACCGGGGAGCTGTTTTTT. Protein sequence: CASNPHQGTGELFF.

Here the CDR3 reads CASSLGTSDKQFF. CDR3 sequence (DNA): TGTGCCAGCAGCCTAGGGACTAGCGACAAACAGTTCTTC. V is TRBV11-2 and J is TRBJ2-1; TRBD2 agrees at 10 bases. After removal of 5 bases from V and 13 bases from J, the junction contained 8 bases not matched to a gene. The CDR3 length is 13 residues. Germline V gives CDR1 SGHAT, CDR2 FQNNGV.

The V call is TRBV5-4, the J call TRBJ2-1; 9 nucleotides align to TRBD1. Germline-derived CDR1 and CDR2 are SGHNT and YYREEE (reference sequence). The CDR3 is 16 residues long. With 3 bases clipped from V and 5 bases from J, the junction kept 9 bases outside the gene matches. The CDR3 DNA is TGTGCCAGCAGCTCAAACCCGGGACAGGGAAACAATGAGCAGTTCTTC. Amino acids: CASSSNPGQGNNEQFF.